A selection of T cell receptor beta chains follows, all from one sample in a study of blood T cell repertoires in COVID-19. Clones were sequenced by immunoSEQ multiplex PCR, and TCRdb holds only the in-frame ones, with some missing. In the table there are about 120,000 clones, roughly four fifths of which are singletons. Sample: peripheral blood. These receptors originate from a human donor in a cohort sampled during active COVID-19. CDR3s include the opening cysteine and the closing phenylalanine or tryptophan. Each record gives: D gene, J gene, V gene, clone size, CDR3 protein, CDR3 DNA. A D gene is named only where the DNA matches it firmly. Clone sizes are given selectively: once, few, many, or a class where the clone is expanded.

TRBD1,TRBJ1-5,TRBV24-1,.,CATSDSRTGGANQPQHF,TGTGCCACCAGTGATTCGCGGACAGGGGGCGCGAATCAGCCCCAGCATTTT
.,TRBJ2-7,TRBV7-2,.,CASSLFTGSNEQYF,TGTGCCAGCAGCTTATTTACAGGGTCCAACGAGCAGTACTTC
TRBD1,TRBJ1-2,TRBV5-4,few,CASTGTAYYGYTF,TGTGCCAGCACCGGGACAGCCTACTATGGCTACACCTTC
.,TRBJ2-5,TRBV30,.,CAWGRQTQETQYF,TGTGCCTGGGGGAGACAGACCCAAGAGACCCAGTACTTC
TRBD1,TRBJ1-3,TRBV28,.,CASSLTGTGAYGNTIYF,TGTGCCAGCAGTCTTACCGGGACAGGGGCCTATGGAAACACCATATATTTT
.,TRBJ1-3,TRBV14,.,CASSQVVSLSPSGNTIYF,TGTGCCAGCAGCCAAGTTGTGTCTCTGAGTCCCTCTGGAAACACCATATATTTT
TRBD2,TRBJ2-1,TRBV5-6,.,CASSGRGGSYNEQFF,TGTGCCAGCAGCGGGCGGGGGGGCTCCTACAATGAGCAGTTCTTC
.,TRBJ1-5,TRBV4-3,once,CASSQDPSGNQPQHF,TGCGCCAGCAGCCAAGATCCCAGCGGCAATCAGCCCCAGCATTTT
.,TRBJ2-1,TRBV30,.,CAWSMSWSEQFF,TGTGCCTGGAGCATGAGTTGGAGTGAGCAGTTCTTC
.,TRBJ2-7,TRBV25-1,.,CASSDPGYYEQYF,TGTGCCAGCAGTGATCCGGGATACTACGAGCAGTACTTC
TRBD2,TRBJ2-7,TRBV5-4,.,CASSPDGTSVGEQYF,TGTGCCAGCAGCCCGGACGGGACTAGCGTTGGGGAGCAGTACTTC
.,TRBJ1-4,TRBV4-2,few,CASSQEPGATNEKLFF,TGTGCCAGCAGCCAAGAGCCGGGGGCAACTAATGAAAAACTGTTTTTT
.,TRBJ1-3,TRBV12-3/TRBV12-4,.,CASRHRAGNTIYF,TGTGCCAGCAGACACAGGGCTGGAAACACCATATATTTT
.,TRBJ1-4,TRBV3-1/TRBV3-2,.,CASSQDMGRNEKLFF,TGTGCCAGCAGCCAAGATATGGGCAGAAATGAAAAACTGTTTTTT
.,TRBJ1-1,TRBV4-2,.,CASSQPGVWGAFF,TGTGCCAGCAGCCAGCCAGGGGTATGGGGAGCTTTCTTT
TRBD1,TRBJ1-2,TRBV28,.,CASSYGRGLWGYTF,TGTGCCAGCAGTTATGGCAGGGGGCTGTGGGGCTACACCTTC
TRBD1,TRBJ2-7,TRBV5-8,few,CASEKGQGSYEQYF,TGTGCCAGCGAAAAGGGACAGGGTTCCTACGAGCAGTACTTC
.,TRBJ2-7,TRBV29-1,.,CSVRKGTEAYEQYF,TGCAGCGTGAGAAAAGGGACTGAAGCCTACGAGCAGTACTTC
.,TRBJ2-7,TRBV6-6,.,CASSYLLLSYEQYF,TGTGCCAGCAGTTATTTGTTACTCTCCTACGAGCAGTACTTC
TRBD2,TRBJ2-3,TRBV19,.,CASSGSGGLTDTQYF,TGTGCCAGTAGTGGAAGCGGGGGGCTCACAGATACGCAGTATTTT
.,TRBJ1-2,TRBV24-1,.,CATSSKTSRRVNGYTF,TGTGCCACCAGTAGCAAAACTAGCAGGCGGGTTAATGGCTACACCTTC
.,TRBJ1-4,TRBV4-1,.,CASSQDTGLSEKLFF,TGCGCCAGCAGCCAAGACACAGGGCTTAGCGAAAAACTGTTTTTT
TRBD1,TRBJ1-3,TRBV18,.,CASSPPNRGEGNTIYF,TGTGCCAGCTCACCACCAAACAGGGGGGAAGGAAACACCATATATTTT
TRBD2,TRBJ2-7,TRBV6-6,.,CASKLTGTSISYEQYF,TGTGCCAGCAAACTCACCGGGACTAGCATATCCTACGAGCAGTACTTC
.,TRBJ2-7,TRBV5-1,.,CASSFLGTGAYEQYF,TGCGCCAGCAGCTTTTTGGGCACCGGGGCCTACGAGCAGTACTTC
TRBD1,TRBJ1-2,TRBV27,.,CASSPRTGNYGYTF,TGTGCCAGCAGTCCGCGGACAGGAAACTATGGCTACACCTTC
TRBD1,TRBJ1-2,TRBV6-6,.,CASTPDRVDGYTF,TGTGCCAGCACCCCAGACAGGGTAGATGGCTACACCTTC
.,TRBJ2-7,TRBV11-3,once,CASSHSRGYEQYF,TGTGCCAGCAGCCACAGCCGGGGCTACGAGCAGTACTTC
TRBD2,TRBJ2-3,TRBV30,.,CAWSVGTSGDTQYF,TGTGCCTGGAGTGTCGGGACTAGCGGAGATACGCAGTATTTT
.,TRBJ2-7,TRBV4-2,.,CASSQGSGWDEQYF,TGTGCCAGCAGCCAAGGGTCAGGGTGGGATGAGCAGTACTTC
TRBD1,TRBJ1-2,TRBV28,.,CASSPFGGGEGYTF,TGTGCCAGCAGCCCCTTCGGAGGGGGCGAAGGCTACACCTTC
TRBD2,TRBJ2-7,TRBV27,.,CASSLSGGARTYEQYF,TGTGCCAGCAGTTTGTCCGGGGGGGCGAGGACCTACGAGCAGTACTTC
.,TRBJ2-3,TRBV5-1,.,CASSPPAGDTQYF,TGCGCCAGCAGCCCCCCTGCGGGGGATACGCAGTATTTT
.,TRBJ1-2,TRBV30,.,CAWSVSGGWYGYTF,TGTGCCTGGAGTGTGTCGGGGGGCTGGTATGGCTACACCTTC
.,TRBJ2-3,TRBV16,.,CASSQLWTTHSTDTQYF,TGTGCCAGCAGCCAATTATGGACTACTCATAGCACAGATACGCAGTATTTT
TRBD1,TRBJ1-1,TRBV5-4,.,CASTGDRDVGEAFF,TGTGCCAGCACAGGGGACAGGGATGTTGGTGAAGCTTTCTTT
TRBD1,TRBJ1-1,TRBV3-1/TRBV3-2,.,CASSPWDRVSPRAFF,TGTGCCAGCAGCCCTTGGGACAGGGTGTCACCAAGAGCTTTCTTT
.,TRBJ2-5,TRBV7-2,.,CASSNSPGQETQYF,TGTGCCAGCAGCAACTCCCCAGGGCAAGAGACCCAGTACTTC
.,TRBJ2-2,TRBV4-3,.,CASSQGAGKWELFF,TGCGCCAGCAGCCAAGGGGCAGGGAAGTGGGAGCTGTTTTTT
.,TRBJ1-1,TRBV6-5,.,CASSRGEGTEAFF,TGTGCCAGCAGCCGAGGTGAGGGCACTGAAGCTTTCTTT
TRBD1,TRBJ1-5,TRBV19,.,CASSSPGQGARSNQPQHF,TGTGCCAGTAGTTCTCCGGGACAGGGGGCGCGTAGCAATCAGCCCCAGCATTTT
.,TRBJ2-7,TRBV10-2,.,CATLGQSSYEQYF,TGCGCCACTCTGGGCCAAAGCTCCTACGAGCAGTACTTC
.,TRBJ1-5,TRBV27,.,CASSLTGGKGSNQPQHF,TGTGCCAGCAGTTTAACGGGGGGTAAGGGTAGCAATCAGCCCCAGCATTTT
.,TRBJ1-1,TRBV6-2/TRBV6-3,.,CASSYRGHGTEAFF,TGTGCCAGCAGTTATAGGGGTCATGGCACTGAAGCTTTCTTT
.,TRBJ2-7,TRBV20-1,few,CSASLSRRASRSYEQYF,TGCAGTGCTAGTCTATCCCGTAGGGCTAGCAGATCCTACGAGCAGTACTTC